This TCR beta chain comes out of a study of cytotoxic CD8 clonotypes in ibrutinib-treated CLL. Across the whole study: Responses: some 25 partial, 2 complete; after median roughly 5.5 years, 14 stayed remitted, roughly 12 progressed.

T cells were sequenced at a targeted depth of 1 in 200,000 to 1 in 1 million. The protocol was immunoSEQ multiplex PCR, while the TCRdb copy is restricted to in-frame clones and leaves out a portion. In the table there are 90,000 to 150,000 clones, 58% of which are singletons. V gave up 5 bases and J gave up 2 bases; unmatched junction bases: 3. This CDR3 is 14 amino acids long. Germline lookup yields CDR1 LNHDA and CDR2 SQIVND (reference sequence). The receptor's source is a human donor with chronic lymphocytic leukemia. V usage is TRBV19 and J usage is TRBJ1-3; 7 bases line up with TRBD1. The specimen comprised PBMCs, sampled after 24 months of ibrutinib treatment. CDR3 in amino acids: CASSRRGPGNTIYF. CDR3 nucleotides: TGTGCCAGTAGTCGTAGGGGGCCTGGAAACACCATATATTTT.